This T cell receptor (beta chain) originates from a study of shared clonotypes between healthy human individuals. As for the study in general: Three men and a couple of women, aged 18 to 49, were donors. Each donor had three CD4 naive, three CD4 memory, two CD8 naive and one CD8 memory plate.

Measured with immunoSEQ multiplex PCR; TCRdb has only the in-frame clones, and not every one. The table records 550,000 to 800,000 clones, around 74% of them present only once. Trimming took off 2 bases at V and 4 bases at J, with 15 bases between the two ends. The CDR3 is made up of 15 amino acids. Germline loops: CDR1 SGHKS, CDR2 YYEKEE (reference sequence). The source is a woman younger than 45 in good health. The chain joins TRBV5-5 to TRBJ1-2; perhaps TRBD1 as D (5 bases). Material for sequencing was memory CD4+ T cells sorted from blood. Subset noted: CD45RA-negative fraction. This CDR3 reads CASSLDSTTSYGYTF. The CDR3 DNA sequence: TGTGCCAGCAGCTTAGACAGCACAACCTCCTATGGCTACACCTTC.